The 6 T cell receptor beta chains in this list originate from one sample, sequenced in a study of cytotoxic CD8 clonotypes in ibrutinib-treated CLL. The method was immunoSEQ multiplex PCR; TCRdb's version includes in-frame clones alone and lacks a portion of them. The sample lists about 140,000 clones; more than 75% were seen once. The material sequenced was PBMCs, taken after 36 months of ibrutinib treatment. The receptors were sampled from a human donor with chronic lymphocytic leukemia.

The DNA of the CDR3 is TGCAGCGTTGAAGATCTTCGGGGTTTCACCAAAAACATTCAGTACTTC. Amino acids: CSVEDLRGFTKNIQYF. V usage is TRBV29-1 and J usage is TRBJ2-4; a weak D match, TRBD2 (5 bases). The CDR3 spans 16 residues. Trimming removed 0 bases from V and 2 bases from J, with 14 bases in between. CDR1 is SQVTM and CDR2 is ANQGSEA in the germline V gene.

V and J are TRBV19 and TRBJ2-7; 9 bases map to TRBD1. After removal of 2 bases from V and 4 bases from J, the junction contained 9 bases not matched to a gene. This CDR3 comprises 16 residues. Germline V gene data show CDR1 as LNHDA and CDR2 as SQIVND (reference sequence). CDR3 loop: CASSITWGQGGYEQYF. CDR3 nucleotides: TGTGCCAGTAGTATAACTTGGGGACAGGGTGGGTACGAGCAGTACTTC.

This clone was seen only once. The V call is TRBV19, the J call TRBJ2-7, with 7 nucleotides matching TRBD2. J lost 0 bases, V lost 6 bases, and 11 bases had no gene match. CDR1 is LNHDA and CDR2 is SQIVND in the germline V gene (reference sequence). This CDR3 region has 16 residues. CDR3 sequence: CASRPRGRGNSYEQYF. The CDR3 DNA follows: TGTGCCAGTAGACCCCGTGGGCGGGGGAACTCCTACGAGCAGTACTTC. The complete variable domain, with remaining parts taken from reference TRBV19 and TRBJ2-7, reads DGGITQSPKYLFRKEGQNVTLSCEQNLNHDAMYWYRQDPGQGLRLIYYSQIVNDFQKGDIAEGYSVSREKKESFPLTVTSAQKNPTAFYLCASRPRGRGNSYEQYFGPGTRLTVT.

V gene TRBV10-3 combines with J gene TRBJ1-3; 8 bases agree with TRBD1. CDR1 ENHRY and CDR2 SYGVKD come from the germline V gene. The V segment lost 6 bases and the J segment 3 bases; nucleotides outside the gene matches: 4. The length of the CDR3 is 14 residues. CDR3 bases: TGTGCCATCAGGACGACAGGGGATGGAAACACCATATATTTT. Amino acid sequence: CAIRTTGDGNTIYF.

The sample holds a few counts of this clone. This chain connects TRBV7-8 to TRBJ2-7, with TRBD2 as a possible D gene (6 bases). V was cut by 4 bases and J by 6 bases, with 16 bases left in between. Per germline, CDR1 SGHVS and CDR2 FQNEAQ. The CDR3 sequence is 14 residues long. DNA of the CDR3: TGTGCCAGCAGCTCCCTCGGAGGGCGGGGCGAGCAGTACTTC. Translating gives CASSSLGGRGEQYF.

Details on this clone: The same CDR3 is also encoded by other DNA sequences in this sample. The chain recombines TRBV18 with TRBJ2-3; the D is unclear. The germline CDR1 and CDR2 sequences are KGHSH and LQKENI. This CDR3 region has 11 residues. Trimming took off 5 bases at V and 2 bases at J, with 2 bases between the two ends. CDR3 sequence reads: CASSNTDTQYF. DNA of the CDR3: TGTGCCAGCTCAAACACAGATACGCAGTATTTT.